The 22 T cell receptor beta chains listed next were all sequenced from one sample in a study of Ad26.COV2.S vaccination and SARS-CoV-2 variants. Clones were sequenced by immunoSEQ multiplex PCR, and TCRdb holds only the in-frame ones, with some missing. The table lists hundreds of thousands of clones, approximately 90% of them singletons. Treatment described: roughly 19 received Ad26.COV2.S at low or high dose, single or two shots; about 5 received placebo; per-sample allocation not given. Material that was analyzed had been drawn on day 63 after the first vaccine or placebo injection. Sample: peripheral blood, taken in a trial of Ad26.COV2.S vaccine versus placebo. These receptors were collected from a person between 18 and 60 years old who received the Ad26.COV2.S COVID-19 vaccine or a placebo.

The V gene is TRBV28, the J gene TRBJ2-7; D tentatively reads TRBD1 or TRBD2 (5 bases each). Germline loops: CDR1 MDHEN, CDR2 SYDVKM. V lost 3 bases and J 9 bases, leaving 15 bases between the germline ends. This CDR3 has 13 residues. CDR3 DNA sequence: TGTGCCAGCAGTTTTGGCAGGGAAGGGAGGCAGTACTTC. This encodes CASSFGREGRQYF.

This chain joins TRBV24-1 and TRBJ1-5, with no clear D. Germline-derived CDR1 and CDR2 are KGHDR and SFDVKD. There are 13 residues in the CDR3. V was cut by 3 bases and J by 6 bases, with 8 bases left in between. CDR3 amino acids: CATSDAGTQPQHF. The CDR3 DNA is TGTGCCACCAGTGATGCCGGAACTCAGCCCCAGCATTTT.

This clone showed up just a few times. The chain links TRBV3-1 (or the pseudogene TRBV3-2) to TRBJ1-2; D is unresolved. CDR3 length equals 13 residues. Germline V gene sequence: CDR1 LGHDT, CDR2 YNNKEL (reference sequence). V was trimmed by 0 bases and J by 10 bases, leaving 12 bases between them. CDR3 region: CASSQDQGQPYTF. For the CDR3, the DNA is TGTGCCAGCAGCCAAGATCAAGGGCAGCCCTACACCTTC.

The chain links TRBV6-1 to TRBJ2-7, with TRBD2 identical over 10 bases. The V segment lost 2 bases and the J segment 5 bases; nucleotides outside the gene matches: 6. Germline CDR1 reads MNHNS; CDR2 reads SASEGT. CDR3 length: 15 amino acids. The CDR3 sequence: CASSEQSGGADEQYF. In DNA form, the CDR3 reads TGTGCCAGCAGTGAACAGAGCGGGGGGGCAGACGAGCAGTACTTC.

This sequence joins TRBV3-1 (or the pseudogene TRBV3-2) and TRBJ2-7, with 14 bases fitting TRBD2. The junction had 18 bases not matched to a gene; V was cut back by 2 bases and J by 6 bases. The germline gives CDR1 LGHDT, CDR2 YNNKEL (reference sequence). CDR3 length equals 20 residues. The CDR3 loop is CASSQRVSGLAGVVSGEQYF. The CDR3 coding sequence is TGTGCCAGCAGCCAACGCGTGTCGGGACTAGCGGGAGTGGTGAGCGGCGAGCAGTACTTC.

The genes are TRBV12-3 or TRBV12-4 and TRBJ1-1, with D maybe TRBD1 (5 bases). The CDR3 runs 12 residues. Between the trimmed V and J ends, which lost 6 bases and 7 bases, there was a span of 12 bases. The CDR3 reads CASSLRQIEAFF. The DNA of the CDR3 is TGTGCCAGCAGCCTTCGACAGATTGAAGCTTTCTTT.

The genes are TRBV6-6 and TRBJ1-6, with 7 bases matching TRBD1. V trimming: 8 bases; J trimming: 7 bases; junction bases outside the gene matches: 8. This CDR3 is built from 14 residues. CDR1 is MNHNY, CDR2 SVGAGI, per germline (reference sequence). The CDR3 nucleotides read TGTGCCAGCGGAGGGGACAGAAGAAATTCACCCCTCCACTTT. It yields the protein CASGGDRRNSPLHF.

The genes are TRBV18 and TRBJ2-1; TRBD1 matches at 8 bases. Germline CDR1 and CDR2: KGHSH and LQKENI. After removal of 2 bases from V and 4 bases from J, the junction contained 4 bases not matched to a gene. The CDR3 is made up of 15 amino acids. The DNA for the CDR3 is TGTGCCAGCTCACCAACCGGGACAGGTTACAATGAGCAGTTCTTC. The encoded protein is CASSPTGTGYNEQFF.

V gene TRBV30 combines with J gene TRBJ2-7, with D maybe TRBD2 (6 bases). The V gene lost 2 bases and the J gene lost 0 bases, with 14 bases spanning the gap. This CDR3 is 15 amino acids long. CDR1 is GTSNPN, CDR2 SVGIG, per germline (reference sequence). The chain's CDR3 is CAWSPGRDLSYEQYF. CDR3 coding DNA: TGTGCCTGGAGTCCGGGGCGGGACCTCTCCTACGAGCAGTACTTC.

The rearrangement uses TRBV11-3 and TRBJ2-1; 10 bases agree with TRBD2. The CDR3 loop spans 15 amino acids. V lost 6 bases and J lost 8; bases outside the gene matches: 10. Germline-derived CDR1 and CDR2 are SGHNT and YENEEA. The CDR3 DNA reads TGTGCCAGCAGTAAGGGGACTAGCGTTTACGATGAGCAGTTCTTC. Its translation: CASSKGTSVYDEQFF.

The chain recombines TRBV18 with TRBJ1-1; maybe TRBD1 (5 bases). V lost 6 bases to trimming and J lost 1 base, with 15 bases between them. Per the germline V gene, CDR1 is KGHSH and CDR2 is LQKENI. The CDR3 loop spans 15 amino acids. The CDR3 spells CASSPRVIGNTEAFF. CDR3 sequence (DNA): TGTGCCAGCTCGCCCAGGGTCATCGGGAACACTGAAGCTTTCTTT.

The chain recombines TRBV28 with TRBJ2-1, with D uncertain. The CDR3 spans 14 residues. Per germline, CDR1 MDHEN and CDR2 SYDVKM. The V gene lost 6 bases and the J gene lost 10 bases, with 19 bases spanning the gap. CDR3 in DNA: TGTGCCAGCAGAGACACTGGTTTCGCGTCGGAGCAGTTCTTC. Encoded protein: CASRDTGFASEQFF.

This sequence joins TRBV18 and TRBJ2-4, with D possibly matching TRBD1 (5 bases). V shed 6 bases and J shed 4 bases, with 13 bases lying between them. Germline V gene lookup returns CDR1 KGHSH and CDR2 LQKENI. The length of the CDR3 is 14 residues. CDR3 in amino acids: CASSPRGPKNIQYF. DNA for the CDR3: TGTGCCAGCTCCCCTAGGGGTCCAAAAAACATTCAGTACTTC.

This rearrangement joins TRBV30 to TRBJ1-6, with a possible D match to TRBD1 (5 bases). Germline V gene sequence: CDR1 GTSNPN, CDR2 SVGIG (reference sequence). Trimming took off 5 bases at V and 14 bases at J, with 10 bases between the two ends. This CDR3 region has 10 residues. This chain's CDR3 is CAWGQLTLHF. As DNA, the CDR3 is TGTGCCTGGGGACAACTGACCCTCCACTTT.

The chain employs TRBV28 and TRBJ2-2; the match to TRBD1 covers 8 bases. The CDR3 extends over 15 amino acids. Germline V CDR1 and CDR2: MDHEN, SYDVKM. V lost 6 bases, J lost 5 bases, and 8 bases stayed unmatched. In nucleotides, the CDR3 is TGTGCCAGCAGATTACAGGGGGTAACTACCGGGGAGCTGTTTTTT. Residues: CASRLQGVTTGELFF.

The chain is built from TRBV6-5 and TRBJ1-6; D possibly corresponds to TRBD1 (5 bases). V lost 0 bases and J 3 bases, leaving 9 bases between the germline ends. This CDR3 region has 16 residues. Germline assignment: CDR1 MNHEY and CDR2 SVGAGI. The chain's CDR3 is CASSYSMGVYNSPLHF. CDR3 DNA: TGTGCCAGCAGTTACTCTATGGGGGTCTATAATTCACCCCTCCACTTT.

The CDR3 protein is CASSQGASRAGELFF. The CDR3 DNA follows: TGTGCCAGCAGCCAAGGGGCTAGTCGGGCCGGGGAGCTGTTTTTT. The chain carries TRBV3-1 (or the pseudogene TRBV3-2) and TRBJ2-2, with no clear D. Trimming left V 1 base short and J 6 bases short, with 12 bases between. Per germline, CDR1 LGHDT and CDR2 YNNKEL (reference sequence). The length of the CDR3 is 15 residues.

Comment on this clone: Other DNA sequences in this sample translate to the same CDR3. The CDR3 DNA follows: TGCGCCAGCAGTGAGGACAGGGACTATGGCTACACCTTC. Translated, it gives CASSEDRDYGYTF. The chain carries TRBV10-2 and TRBJ1-2; TRBD1 aligns across 7 bases. The ends lost 2 bases at V and 3 bases at J; junction bases unmatched: 0. Germline loops: CDR1 WSHSY, CDR2 SAAADI. The length of the CDR3 is 13 residues.

The chain carries TRBV7-9 and TRBJ1-1; the D gene is possibly TRBD1 (6 bases). The CDR3 spans 13 residues. Germline loops: CDR1 SEHNR, CDR2 FQNEAQ (reference sequence). The ends were cut back, 5 bases at V and 3 bases at J, with 10 bases in the middle. In DNA, the CDR3 is TGTGCCAGCAGCCGTAGGGGGGACACTGAAGCTTTCTTT. This translates into CASSRRGDTEAFF.

This chain uses TRBV12-3 or TRBV12-4 with TRBJ2-1; 9 positions match TRBD2. The trim removed 2 bases at V and 10 bases at J, leaving 3 bases unmatched. This CDR3 spans 13 amino acids. The CDR3 coding sequence is TGTGCCAGCAGTTTAAGGCGGGAGGGGGAGCAGTTCTTC. It translates to CASSLRREGEQFF.

This clone was observed once. J is TRBJ2-2 and V is TRBV6-2 or TRBV6-3; 10 nucleotides align to TRBD1. The germline V gene encodes CDR1 MNHEY and CDR2 SVGEGT. V lost 0 bases and J lost 3; bases outside the gene matches: 4. There are 17 residues in the CDR3. The CDR3 region has the DNA TGTGCCAGCAGTTACTCGACAGGGGGCGCCGACACCGGGGAGCTGTTTTTT. Amino acid sequence: CASSYSTGGADTGELFF.

The chain is built from TRBV6-2 or TRBV6-3 and TRBJ1-5; D perhaps matches TRBD1 (5 bases). Germline V lookup: CDR1 MNHEY, CDR2 SVGEGT. CDR3 length: 15 amino acids. V was cut by 2 bases and J by 4 bases, with 12 bases left in between. CDR3 protein: CASSYAGERNQPQHF. CDR3 in DNA: TGTGCCAGCAGTTACGCGGGGGAACGAAATCAGCCCCAGCATTTT.